One sample yielded the 9 T cell receptor beta chains listed below, sequenced in a study of blood T cell repertoires in COVID-19. Some clones are missing from TCRdb's copy, which holds only in-frame ones; the method was immunoSEQ multiplex PCR. The data hold over 150,000 clones, with around 85% observed a single time. Specimen: peripheral blood. The source is a man at least 80 years old with COVID-19, enrolled during active disease.

The count of this clone is one. The chain employs TRBV5-1 and TRBJ2-2, with a possible D match to TRBD1 (6 bases). CDR3 length: 13 residues. The V end lost 3 bases, the J end lost 6 bases, and 9 bases lay between the germline ends. CDR1 is SGHRS, CDR2 YFSETQ, per germline. This chain's CDR3 is CASSYGQSGELFF. The DNA for the CDR3 is TGCGCCAGCAGCTACGGACAGTCCGGGGAGCTGTTTTTT.

Concerning this clone itself: The junction departs from germline at one end; a sequencing error may be responsible. V gene TRBV6-5 combines with J gene TRBJ2-2; no reliable D call. Germline CDR1 is MNHEY and CDR2 is SVGAGI. The CDR3 is 14 residues long. For the CDR3, the DNA is TGTGCCAGCAGTCGGTCGGTGAACTCCGGGGAGCTGTTTTTT. Translated, it gives CASSRSVNSGELFF.

The chain combines TRBV7-3 with TRBJ2-2, with 8 bases lining up with TRBD1. CDR1 SGHTA and CDR2 FQGTGA come from the germline V gene. This CDR3 spans 15 amino acids. The J segment lost 7 bases and the V segment lost 5 bases, leaving 9 bases of the junction unmatched. The CDR3 region has the DNA TGTGCCAGCAGCCGACGGGACAGGTCTAGCGGGGAGCTGTTTTTT. Protein sequence: CASSRRDRSSGELFF.

This sequence joins TRBV25-1 and TRBJ1-4, with D perhaps matching TRBD1 (5 bases). The germline CDR1 and CDR2 sequences are MGHDK and SYGVNS. CDR3 length: 16 amino acids. V was pared by 0 bases and J by 0 bases, with 8 bases between. CDR3 region: CASSEYAQATNEKLFF. Written as DNA, the CDR3 is TGTGCCAGCAGTGAATACGCACAGGCAACTAATGAAAAACTGTTTTTT. Combining the CDR3 with reference TRBV25-1 and TRBJ1-4 gives the whole variable domain EADIYQTPRYLVIGTGKKITLECSQTMGHDKMYWYQQDPGMELHLIHYSYGVNSTEKGDLSSESTVSRIRTEHFPLTLESARPSHTSQYLCASSEYAQATNEKLFFGSGTQLSVL.

The chain is built from TRBV16 and TRBJ2-4; 14 bases agree with TRBD2. The CDR3 has 16 amino acids. Germline CDR1 and CDR2: KGHSY and FQNENV. The V and J ends lost 2 bases and 6 bases, in that order; junction bases with no gene match: 3. CDR3 coding DNA: TGTGCCAGCAGCCAAGGGACTAGCGGGGGAGCAAACATTCAGTACTTC. It translates to CASSQGTSGGANIQYF.

For this clone: The junction differs from germline at one of its ends, possibly a read error. CDR3 sequence reads: CASSLTGTGDLFF. As DNA, the CDR3 is TGTGCCAGCAGCTTAACGGGAACAGGGGACCTGTTTTTT. The chain joins TRBV7-3 to TRBJ2-2, with TRBD1 matching 7 bases. This CDR3 has 13 amino acids. Germline V gene lookup returns CDR1 SGHTA and CDR2 FQGTGA. Full variable domain (missing parts from reference TRBV7-3 and TRBJ2-2): GAGVSQTPSNKVTEKGKYVELRCDPISGHTALYWYRQSLGQGPEFLIYFQGTGAADDSGLPNDRFFAVRPEGSVSTLKIQRTERGDSAVYLCASSLTGTGDLFFGEGSRLTVL.

The V gene is TRBV15, the J gene TRBJ1-1; 8 nucleotides agree with TRBD1. The CDR3 consists of 16 residues. Germline CDR1 and CDR2: LNHNV and YYDKDF (reference sequence). The V and J ends lost 4 bases and 2 bases, in that order; junction bases with no gene match: 9. CDR3 sequence: CATSITRGQRNTEAFF. The CDR3 nucleotides are TGTGCCACCAGCATTACCAGGGGGCAACGAAACACTGAAGCTTTCTTT.

The chain has TRBV5-1 and TRBJ2-7; 7 bases are a match to TRBD1. V shed 5 bases and J 0 bases; nucleotides not matched to a gene: 8. This CDR3 is built from 15 residues. Per germline, CDR1 SGHRS and CDR2 YFSETQ. The CDR3 here is CASSETGLISYEQYF. The CDR3 nucleotides read TGCGCCAGCAGTGAGACAGGGCTGATCTCCTACGAGCAGTACTTC.

The chain carries TRBV7-9 and TRBJ1-6; 9 nucleotides match TRBD1. CDR3 size: 16 residues. Germline CDR1 and CDR2: SEHNR and FQNEAQ (reference sequence). After removal of 0 bases from V and 4 bases from J, the junction contained 1 base not matched to a gene. As DNA, the CDR3 is TGTGCCAGCAGCTTAGCCGGACAGGGGTATAATTCACCCCTCCACTTT. Residues: CASSLAGQGYNSPLHF.